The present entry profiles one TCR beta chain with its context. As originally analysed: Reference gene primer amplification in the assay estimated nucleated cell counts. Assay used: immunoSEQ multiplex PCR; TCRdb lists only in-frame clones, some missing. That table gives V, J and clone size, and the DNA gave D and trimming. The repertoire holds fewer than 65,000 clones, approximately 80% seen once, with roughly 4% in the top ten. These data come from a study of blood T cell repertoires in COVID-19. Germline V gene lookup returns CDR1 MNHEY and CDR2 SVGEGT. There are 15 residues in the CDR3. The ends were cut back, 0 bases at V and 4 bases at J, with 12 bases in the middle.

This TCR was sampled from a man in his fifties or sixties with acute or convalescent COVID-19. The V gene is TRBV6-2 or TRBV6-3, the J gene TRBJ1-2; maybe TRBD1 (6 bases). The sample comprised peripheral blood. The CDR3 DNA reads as TGTGCCAGCAGTTACTCAGCAGGGGCAGGCTATGGCTACACCTTC. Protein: CASSYSAGAGYGYTF.